These 22 T cell receptor beta chains originate from one sample sequenced in a study of T cells in Graves' hyperthyroidism and ophthalmopathy (dated by TCRdb to the late 2010s). Libraries were built with multiplex PCR. Sequenced on an Illumina HiSeq 2000. The TCR beta CDR3 regions were amplified from RNA transcripts. The first round of RT-PCR for the TCR CDR3 was performed with the HTBI primer set and the Qiagen OneStep RT-PCR kit. In TCRdb, the public reads were trimmed at Q25 with fastp and aligned with MiXCR, with productive beta chains retained. Merged by CDR3 protein, the rows form single entries marked with the most common genes and DNA. The sample table contains some 560,000 distinct CDR3 sequences; only one count was recorded for less than 20% of them. The top ten constitute 7.3% of the sample. Sequenced input: blood. These receptors all stem from a woman in her 30s with Graves' hyperthyroidism.

This chain uses TRBV19 with TRBJ1-1, with a weak D call TRBD1 (6 bases). The CDR3 extends over 14 amino acids. Germline CDR1 and CDR2: LNHDA and SQIVND (reference sequence). The V end was cut by 4 bases, the J end by 6 bases, with 15 bases between. The CDR3 region is CASSTGGGAAEAFF. The CDR3 nucleotides read TGTGCCAGTAGTACCGGAGGGGGGGCTGCTGAAGCTTTCTTT. Supplemented by reference TRBV19 and TRBJ1-1, the full variable domain reads DGGITQSPKYLFRKEGQNVTLSCEQNLNHDAMYWYRQDPGQGLRLIYYSQIVNDFQKGDIAEGYSVSREKKESFPLTVTSAQKNPTAFYLCASSTGGGAAEAFFGQGTRLTVV.

This clonotype showed up many times. This rearrangement joins TRBV6-1 to TRBJ1-1; 8 bases are a match to TRBD1. V lost 6 bases and J lost 0; bases outside the gene matches: 6. Per the germline V gene, CDR1 is MNHNS and CDR2 is SASEGT. The CDR3 has 15 amino acids. CDR3 sequence (DNA): TGTGCCAGCAGGTGGGACAGGTCCCTGAACACTGAAGCTTTCTTT. This encodes CASRWDRSLNTEAFF.

Many counts were recorded for this clonotype. V gene TRBV2 combines with J gene TRBJ2-1; 7 positions match TRBD2. The CDR3 sequence is 14 residues long. Germline trimming cut 7 bases from V and 4 bases from J; bases unmatched to any gene: 7. Germline CDR1 SNHLY, CDR2 FYNNEI. CDR3 amino acids: CASKLGEGYNEQFF. The CDR3, as DNA: TGTGCCAGCAAACTTGGGGAGGGGTACAATGAGCAGTTCTTC.

The chain recombines TRBV18 with TRBJ2-5; 7 nucleotides line up with TRBD1. Trimming at V came to 3 bases and at J to 5 bases, leaving 12 bases not matched to a gene. The V gene's germline CDR1 is KGHSH and CDR2 LQKENI. The length of the CDR3 is 16 residues. CDR3 sequence: CASSPVPKGAQETQYF. In DNA form, the CDR3 reads TGTGCCAGCTCACCCGTTCCGAAGGGGGCGCAGGAGACCCAGTACTTC.

The chain is built from TRBV6-5 and TRBJ1-6, with D maybe TRBD1 (5 bases). The germline V gene encodes CDR1 MNHEY and CDR2 SVGAGI. The CDR3 is 15 residues long. Trimming stripped 0 bases from V and 7 bases from J, with 10 bases between. The CDR3 DNA is TGTGCCAGCAGTTACTCCCAGGGTGCGAATTCACCCCTCCACTTT. It translates to CASSYSQGANSPLHF.

The chain is built from TRBV20-1 and TRBJ2-1, with 8 bases identical to TRBD2. The CDR3 covers 21 residues. Germline values: CDR1 DFQATT, CDR2 SNEGSKA (reference sequence). V lost 3 bases and J lost 4; bases outside the gene matches: 26. CDR3 in amino acids: CSASPGGGGRGSTRMYNEQFF. CDR3 coding DNA: TGCAGTGCTAGCCCCGGGGGGGGTGGACGGGGGAGTACCAGAATGTACAATGAGCAGTTCTTC.

This clonotype was found many times. The V gene is TRBV3-1, the J gene TRBJ2-1; TRBD1 matches 10 bases. Looked up from germline, CDR1 is LGHDT and CDR2 is YNNKEL (reference sequence). This CDR3 comprises 17 residues. V was clipped by 3 bases and J by 5 bases; unmatched bases: 10. As DNA, the CDR3 is TGTGCCAGCAGCCAGGACTGGGGACAGGGGAAGCACAATGAGCAGTTCTTC. Translation: CASSQDWGQGKHNEQFF.

This clonotype came up a few times. The chain is built from TRBV9 and TRBJ1-2; D unresolved. This CDR3 region has 12 residues. V lost 8 bases, J lost 1 base, and 9 bases lay in between. The germline V gene has CDR1 SGDLS and CDR2 YYNGEE. CDR3 bases: TGTGCCAGTGGGTTGAATAACTATGGCTACACCTTC. Its protein is CASGLNNYGYTF.

Many counts were recorded for this clonotype. The rearrangement links TRBV27 to TRBJ2-5; 8 positions agree with TRBD1. CDR1 and CDR2 from the germline V gene are MNHEY and SMNVEV (reference sequence). The J segment lost 5 bases and the V segment lost 5 bases, leaving 4 bases of the junction unmatched. The CDR3 contains 13 residues. CDR3 sequence (DNA): TGTGCCAGCAGTCACAGGGGGAGCGAGACCCAGTACTTC. Protein: CASSHRGSETQYF.

This clonotype was detected a few times. The chain has TRBV27 and TRBJ2-3; maybe TRBD2 (5 bases). Germline-derived CDR1 and CDR2 are MNHEY and SMNVEV (reference sequence). This CDR3 has 11 residues. Between the trimmed V and J ends, which lost 8 bases and 5 bases, there was a span of 8 bases. In DNA, the CDR3 is TGTGCCAGCGGGAGCGGAGATACGCAGTATTTT. It is translated as CASGSGDTQYF.

This clonotype was observed many times. This chain connects TRBV12-3 or TRBV12-4 to TRBJ2-5; perhaps TRBD1 as D (6 bases). Trimming took off 8 bases at V and 3 bases at J, with 10 bases between the two ends. The CDR3 runs 12 residues. Here the CDR3 reads CASRRQEETQYF. CDR3 in DNA: TGTGCCAGCCGAAGACAGGAAGAGACCCAGTACTTC.

There are many counts of this clonotype. The chain recombines TRBV30 with TRBJ2-7; TRBD2 aligns across 11 bases. The V segment lost 2 bases and the J segment 3 bases; nucleotides outside the gene matches: 9. The CDR3 sequence is 16 residues long. Germline V gene sequence: CDR1 GTSNPN, CDR2 SVGIG (reference sequence). In DNA, the CDR3 is TGTGCCTGGAGTCCGGACACCGGGACTAGCGGCTACGAGCAGTACTTC. This translates into CAWSPDTGTSGYEQYF.

In this sample, this clonotype turned up many times. This chain links TRBV7-8 with TRBJ2-1, with D possibly TRBD2 on 6 matching bases. Germline V CDR1 and CDR2: SGHVS, FQNEAQ. CDR3 length equals 15 residues. V was pared by 1 base and J by 9 bases, with 16 bases between. CDR3 bases: TGTGCCAGCAGCTTAGGGGGGACTGTGGGGGGTGAGCAGTTCTTC. Its translation is CASSLGGTVGGEQFF.

This clonotype was detected ten times or more. The V and J genes are TRBV6-1 and TRBJ2-1, with D uncertain. The CDR3 has 13 amino acids. V was shortened by 7 bases and J by 0 bases, with 7 bases between the two germline ends. CDR1 MNHNS and CDR2 SASEGT come from the germline V gene. The CDR3 loop reads CASMRNSYNEQFF. The CDR3, as DNA: TGTGCCAGCATGAGGAACTCCTACAATGAGCAGTTCTTC.

The rearrangement uses TRBV6-2 or TRBV6-3 and TRBJ2-1, with 11 positions matching TRBD2. The CDR3 has 16 amino acids. Losses at the gene ends were 1 base for V and 5 bases for J; bases not matched to a gene: 4. The germline CDR1 and CDR2 sequences are MNHEY and SVGEGT. CDR3 DNA: TGTGCCAGCAGTTACTTAGATAGCGGGAGGGACAATGAGCAGTTCTTC. Its protein product is CASSYLDSGRDNEQFF.

This clonotype was observed many times. The chain has TRBV27 and TRBJ2-7; 9 bases are shared with TRBD1. The germline V gene has CDR1 MNHEY and CDR2 SMNVEV (reference sequence). CDR3 length: 15 amino acids. Trimming removed 5 bases from V and 6 bases from J; junction bases left unmatched: 11. CDR3 region: CASSIQGQGQSEQYF. The CDR3 nucleotides read TGTGCCAGCAGTATCCAGGGACAGGGTCAGTCCGAGCAGTACTTC.

This clonotype was counted a few times. V usage is TRBV18 and J usage is TRBJ1-1, with D possibly matching TRBD1 (6 bases). Between the trimmed V and J ends, which lost 2 bases and 6 bases, there was a span of 10 bases. This CDR3 spans 13 amino acids. Germline V CDR1 and CDR2: KGHSH, LQKENI. The CDR3 spells CASSPGRGPEAFF. The CDR3 nucleotides are TGTGCCAGCTCACCAGGCAGGGGTCCTGAAGCTTTCTTT.

This clonotype was found a few times. The chain combines TRBV13 with TRBJ2-7, with 11 positions matching TRBD2. The CDR3 runs to 16 residues. Germline CDR1 and CDR2: PRHDT and FYEKMQ (reference sequence). The trim removed 6 bases at V and 6 bases at J, leaving 13 bases unmatched. CDR3 loop: CASRAPPLAGGVEQYF. CDR3 DNA: TGTGCCAGCAGGGCCCCCCCTCTAGCGGGAGGTGTCGAGCAGTACTTC.

In its sample, this clonotype was seen many times. The CDR3 bases are TGTGCCACCTTATCGTTTTCAAGAACAGATACGCAGTATTTT. This translates into CATLSFSRTDTQYF. The chain employs TRBV28 and TRBJ2-3; D is ambiguous. The CDR3 consists of 14 residues. V shed 10 bases and J shed 3 bases, with 17 bases lying between them. Germline-derived CDR1 and CDR2 are MDHEN and SYDVKM.

The V and J genes are TRBV7-3 and TRBJ2-7, with 7 bases aligning to TRBD2. The V segment lost 5 bases and the J segment 3 bases; nucleotides outside the gene matches: 7. Looked up from germline, CDR1 is SGHTA and CDR2 is FQGTGA. The CDR3 runs to 14 residues. CDR3 loop: CASSPGTNFYEQYF. Written as DNA, the CDR3 is TGTGCCAGCAGCCCCGGGACTAACTTCTACGAGCAGTACTTC.

This clonotype has at least ten counts. The chain combines TRBV3-1 with TRBJ2-1; D is ambiguous. Germline assignment: CDR1 LGHDT and CDR2 YNNKEL (reference sequence). The CDR3 runs to 14 residues. Trimming stripped 1 base from V and 3 bases from J, with 7 bases between. DNA of the CDR3: TGTGCCAGCAGCCAAGTAGGCTACTACAATGAGCAGTTCTTC. It is translated as CASSQVGYYNEQFF.

There are a few counts of this clonotype. V gene TRBV9 combines with J gene TRBJ2-2; 10 bases align to TRBD2. Germline V gene data show CDR1 as SGDLS and CDR2 as YYNGEE. Trimming at V came to 3 bases and at J to 4 bases, leaving 0 bases not matched to a gene. The CDR3 covers 14 residues. This CDR3 is CASSGTSGTGELFF. The CDR3 DNA reads as TGTGCCAGCAGCGGGACTAGCGGCACCGGGGAGCTGTTTTTT.